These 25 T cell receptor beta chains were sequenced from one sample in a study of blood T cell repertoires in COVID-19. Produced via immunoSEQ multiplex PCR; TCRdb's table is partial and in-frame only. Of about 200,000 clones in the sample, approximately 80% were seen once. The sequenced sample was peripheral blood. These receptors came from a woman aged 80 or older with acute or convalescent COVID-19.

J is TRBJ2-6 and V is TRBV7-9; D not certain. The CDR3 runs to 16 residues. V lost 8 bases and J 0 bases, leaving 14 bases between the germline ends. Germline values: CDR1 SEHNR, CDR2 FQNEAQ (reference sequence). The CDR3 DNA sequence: TGTGCCAGCGCCCCGACTGTGAGCTCTGGGGCCAACGTCCTGACTTTC. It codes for CASAPTVSSGANVLTF.

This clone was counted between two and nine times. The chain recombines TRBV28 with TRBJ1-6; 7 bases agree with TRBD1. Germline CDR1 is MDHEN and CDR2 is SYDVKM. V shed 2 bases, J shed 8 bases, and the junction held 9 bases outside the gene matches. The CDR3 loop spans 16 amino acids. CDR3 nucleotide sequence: TGTGCCAGCAGTTTAAGGCAGGGGGTATTTCATTCACCCCTCCACTTT. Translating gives CASSLRQGVFHSPLHF.

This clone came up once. CDR3: CASSQDAIGELFF. CDR3 DNA: TGCGCCAGCAGCCAAGATGCGATCGGGGAGCTGTTTTTT. The chain links TRBV4-3 to TRBJ2-2; D unclear. From germline, CDR1 is LGHNA and CDR2 YSLEER. Between the trimmed V and J ends, which lost 0 bases and 7 bases, there was a span of 6 bases. This CDR3 contains 13 residues.

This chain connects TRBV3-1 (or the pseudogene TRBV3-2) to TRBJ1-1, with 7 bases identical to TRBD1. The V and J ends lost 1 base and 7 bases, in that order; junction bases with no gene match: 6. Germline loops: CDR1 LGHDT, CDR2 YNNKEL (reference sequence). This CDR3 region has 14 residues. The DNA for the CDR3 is TGTGCCAGCAGCCAAGCGACAGGGCAGGTTGAAGCTTTCTTT. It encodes CASSQATGQVEAFF.

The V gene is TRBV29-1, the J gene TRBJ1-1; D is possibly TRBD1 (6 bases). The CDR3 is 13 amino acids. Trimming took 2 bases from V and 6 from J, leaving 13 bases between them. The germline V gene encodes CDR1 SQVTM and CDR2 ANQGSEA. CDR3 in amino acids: CSVERGGYAEAFF. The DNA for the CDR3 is TGCAGCGTTGAAAGGGGGGGCTATGCTGAAGCTTTCTTT.

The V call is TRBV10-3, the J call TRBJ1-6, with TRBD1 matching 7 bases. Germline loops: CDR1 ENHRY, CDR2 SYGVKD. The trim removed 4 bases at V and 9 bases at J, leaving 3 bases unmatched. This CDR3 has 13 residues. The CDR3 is CAISGDRVSPLHF. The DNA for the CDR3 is TGTGCCATCAGTGGCGACAGGGTTTCACCCCTCCACTTT.

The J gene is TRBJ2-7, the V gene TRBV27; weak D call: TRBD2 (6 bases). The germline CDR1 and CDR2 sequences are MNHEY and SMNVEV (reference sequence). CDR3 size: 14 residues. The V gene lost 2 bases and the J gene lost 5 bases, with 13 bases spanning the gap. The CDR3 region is CASSLGGRSHEQYF. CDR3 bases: TGTGCCAGCAGTTTAGGTGGGAGGAGCCACGAGCAGTACTTC.

The CDR3 coding sequence is TGTGCCTGGTCCCGGGGAAATCAGCCCCAGCATTTT. The encoded protein is CAWSRGNQPQHF. The chain combines TRBV30 with TRBJ1-5, with D unresolved. V lost 5 bases and J 4 bases, leaving 9 bases between the germline ends. Germline V gene data show CDR1 as GTSNPN and CDR2 as SVGIG (reference sequence). The CDR3 has 12 residues.

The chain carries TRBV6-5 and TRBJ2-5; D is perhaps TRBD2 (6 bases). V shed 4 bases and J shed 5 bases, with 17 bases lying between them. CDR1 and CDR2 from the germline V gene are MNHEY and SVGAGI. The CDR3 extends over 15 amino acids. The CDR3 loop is CASSFTRASGETQYF. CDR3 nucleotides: TGTGCCAGCAGTTTCACCCGGGCGAGCGGGGAGACCCAGTACTTC.

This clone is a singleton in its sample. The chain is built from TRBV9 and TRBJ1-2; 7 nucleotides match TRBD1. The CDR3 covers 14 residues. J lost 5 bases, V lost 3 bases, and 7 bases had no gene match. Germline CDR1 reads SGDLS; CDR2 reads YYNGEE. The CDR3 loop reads CASSAGTEWYGYTF. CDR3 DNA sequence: TGTGCCAGCAGCGCTGGGACAGAATGGTATGGCTACACCTTC.

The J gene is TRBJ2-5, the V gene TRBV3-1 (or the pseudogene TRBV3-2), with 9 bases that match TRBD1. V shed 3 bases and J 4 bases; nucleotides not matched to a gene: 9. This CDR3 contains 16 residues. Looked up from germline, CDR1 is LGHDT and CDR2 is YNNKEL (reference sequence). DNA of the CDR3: TGTGCCAGCAGCCAGAACCCGGGACAGGGAGGAGAGACCCAGTACTTC. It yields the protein CASSQNPGQGGETQYF.

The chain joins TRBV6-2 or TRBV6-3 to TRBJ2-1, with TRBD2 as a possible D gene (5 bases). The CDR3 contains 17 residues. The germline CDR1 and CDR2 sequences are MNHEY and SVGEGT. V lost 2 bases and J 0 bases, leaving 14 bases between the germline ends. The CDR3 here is CASSYMEDRSSYNEQFF. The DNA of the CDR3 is TGTGCCAGCAGTTACATGGAGGACCGGAGCTCCTACAATGAGCAGTTCTTC.

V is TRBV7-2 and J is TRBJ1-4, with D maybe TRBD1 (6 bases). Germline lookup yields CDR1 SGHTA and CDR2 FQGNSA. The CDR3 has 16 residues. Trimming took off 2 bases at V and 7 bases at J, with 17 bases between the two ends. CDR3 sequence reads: CASSLSFGAGAEKLFF. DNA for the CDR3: TGTGCCAGCAGCTTAAGTTTCGGGGCAGGGGCTGAAAAACTGTTTTTT.

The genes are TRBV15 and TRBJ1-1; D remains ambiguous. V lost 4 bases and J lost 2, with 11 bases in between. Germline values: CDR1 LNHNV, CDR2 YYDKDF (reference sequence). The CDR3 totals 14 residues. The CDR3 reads CATSKRGLNTEAFF. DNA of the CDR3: TGTGCCACCAGCAAGCGAGGGTTAAACACTGAAGCTTTCTTT.

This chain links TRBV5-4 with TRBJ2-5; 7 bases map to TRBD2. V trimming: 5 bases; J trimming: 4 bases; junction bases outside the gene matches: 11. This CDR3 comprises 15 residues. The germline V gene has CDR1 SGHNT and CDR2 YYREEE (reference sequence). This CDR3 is CASRSEVGGPETQYF. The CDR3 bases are TGTGCCAGCAGGAGTGAGGTGGGAGGGCCAGAGACCCAGTACTTC.

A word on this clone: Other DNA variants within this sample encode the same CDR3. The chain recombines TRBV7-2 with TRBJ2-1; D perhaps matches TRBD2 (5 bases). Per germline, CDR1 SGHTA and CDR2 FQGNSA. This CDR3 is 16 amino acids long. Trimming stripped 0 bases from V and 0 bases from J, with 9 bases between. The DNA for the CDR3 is TGTGCCAGCAGCTTAGCCGAGGGAAGCTCCTACAATGAGCAGTTCTTC. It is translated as CASSLAEGSSYNEQFF.

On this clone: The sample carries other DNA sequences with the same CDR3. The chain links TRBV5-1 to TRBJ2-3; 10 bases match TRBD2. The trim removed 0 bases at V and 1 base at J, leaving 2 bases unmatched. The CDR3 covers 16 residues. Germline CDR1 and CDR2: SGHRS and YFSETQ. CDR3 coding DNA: TGCGCCAGCAGCTTGGGTCTAGCGGGGGGCACAGATACGCAGTATTTT. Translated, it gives CASSLGLAGGTDTQYF.

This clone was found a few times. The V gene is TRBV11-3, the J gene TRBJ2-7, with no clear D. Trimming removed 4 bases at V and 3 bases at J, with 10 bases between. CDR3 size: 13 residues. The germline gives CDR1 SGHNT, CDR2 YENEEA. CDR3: CASSSAAGYEQYF. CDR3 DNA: TGTGCCAGCAGCTCCGCCGCAGGCTACGAGCAGTACTTC.

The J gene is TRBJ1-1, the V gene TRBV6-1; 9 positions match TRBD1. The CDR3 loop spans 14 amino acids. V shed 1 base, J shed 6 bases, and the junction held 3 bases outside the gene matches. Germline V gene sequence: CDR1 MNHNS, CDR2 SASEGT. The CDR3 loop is CASSEVWTGAEAFF. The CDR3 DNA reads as TGTGCCAGCAGTGAAGTTTGGACAGGGGCTGAAGCTTTCTTT.

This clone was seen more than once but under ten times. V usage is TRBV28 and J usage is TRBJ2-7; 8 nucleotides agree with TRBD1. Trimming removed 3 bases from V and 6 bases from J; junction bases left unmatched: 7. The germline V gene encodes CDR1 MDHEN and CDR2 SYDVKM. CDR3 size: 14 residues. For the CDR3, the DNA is TGTGCCAGCAGTTTCAGACAGGGGCACGTCGAGCAGTACTTC. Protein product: CASSFRQGHVEQYF. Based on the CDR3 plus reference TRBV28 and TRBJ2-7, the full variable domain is DVKVTQSSRYLVKRTGEKVFLECVQDMDHENMFWYRQDPGLGLRLIYFSYDVKMKEKGDIPEGYSVSREKKERFSLILESASTNQTSMYLCASSFRQGHVEQYFGPGTRLTVT.

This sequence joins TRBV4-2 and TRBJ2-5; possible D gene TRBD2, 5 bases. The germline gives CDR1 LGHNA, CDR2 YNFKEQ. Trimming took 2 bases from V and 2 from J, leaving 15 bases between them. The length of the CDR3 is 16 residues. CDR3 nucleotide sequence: TGTGCCAGCAGCCAACGCCTCCTAGCTGGGCAAGAGACCCAGTACTTC. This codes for CASSQRLLAGQETQYF.

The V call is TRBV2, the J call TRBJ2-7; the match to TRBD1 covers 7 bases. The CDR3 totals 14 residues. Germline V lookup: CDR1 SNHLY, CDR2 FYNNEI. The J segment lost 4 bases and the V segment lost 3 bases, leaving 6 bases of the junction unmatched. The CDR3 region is CASSDDRGRYEQYF. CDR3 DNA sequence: TGTGCCAGCAGTGACGATAGGGGGCGGTACGAGCAGTACTTC.

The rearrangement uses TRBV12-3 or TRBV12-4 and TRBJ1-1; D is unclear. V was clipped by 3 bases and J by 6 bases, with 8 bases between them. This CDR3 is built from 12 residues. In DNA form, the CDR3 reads TGTGCCAGCAGTTTTAACTTGGCTGAAGCTTTCTTT. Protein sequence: CASSFNLAEAFF.

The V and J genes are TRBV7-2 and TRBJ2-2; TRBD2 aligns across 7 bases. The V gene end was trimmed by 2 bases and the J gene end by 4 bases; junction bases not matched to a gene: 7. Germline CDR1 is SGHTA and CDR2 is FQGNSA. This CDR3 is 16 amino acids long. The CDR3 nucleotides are TGTGCCAGCAGCTTAAGCGGGGCCGGGGCCACCGGGGAGCTGTTTTTT. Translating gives CASSLSGAGATGELFF.

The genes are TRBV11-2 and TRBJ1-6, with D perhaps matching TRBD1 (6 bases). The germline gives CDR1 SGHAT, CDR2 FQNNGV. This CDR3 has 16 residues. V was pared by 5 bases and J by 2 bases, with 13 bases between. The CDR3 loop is CASSGQGLAYNSPLHF. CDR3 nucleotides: TGTGCCAGCAGCGGGCAGGGGCTTGCCTATAATTCACCCCTCCACTTT.